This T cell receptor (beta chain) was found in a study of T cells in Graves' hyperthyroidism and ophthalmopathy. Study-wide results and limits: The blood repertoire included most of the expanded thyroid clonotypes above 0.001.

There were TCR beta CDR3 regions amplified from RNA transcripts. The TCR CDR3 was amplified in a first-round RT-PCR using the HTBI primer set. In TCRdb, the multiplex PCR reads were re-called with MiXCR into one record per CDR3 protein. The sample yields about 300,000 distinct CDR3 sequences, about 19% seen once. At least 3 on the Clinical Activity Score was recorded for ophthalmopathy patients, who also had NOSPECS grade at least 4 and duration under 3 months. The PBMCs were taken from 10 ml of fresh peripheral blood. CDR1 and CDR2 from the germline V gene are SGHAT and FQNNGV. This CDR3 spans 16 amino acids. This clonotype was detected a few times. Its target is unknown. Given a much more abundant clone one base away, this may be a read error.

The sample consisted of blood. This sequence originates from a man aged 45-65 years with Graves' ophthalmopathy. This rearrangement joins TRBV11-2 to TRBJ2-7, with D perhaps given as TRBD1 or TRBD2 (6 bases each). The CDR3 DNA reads TGTGCCAGCAGCTTAGGGGGGGCGGGTCTTAGATACGAGCAGTGCTTC. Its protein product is CASSLGGAGLRYEQCF.